The clone carrying this TCR beta chain has just a few counts. This record comes from a study of beta chain features in type 1 diabetes. CDR3 length: 17 amino acids. After removal of 0 bases from V and 6 bases from J, the junction contained 8 bases not matched to a gene. Germline V gives CDR1 ENHRY, CDR2 SYGVKD. Expressed TCRB transcripts were sequenced, since all the RNA that had been isolated was reverse transcribed. The repertoire was sequenced with immunoSEQ multiplex PCR; TCRdb's copy has only in-frame clones and lacks some. The sample holds about 900,000 clones, roughly 17% seen once. Cells sorted by CD45RO/CCR7/CD25/CD127/CD95/CD27 comprised CD4+ naive, central memory, regulatory and stem cell-like memory cells.

Sequences were obtained from naive CD4+ T cells from blood. The origin of this receptor is a woman aged 18 to 35 in good health. This chain uses TRBV10-3 with TRBJ2-2; 9 bases line up with TRBD1. CDR3 coding DNA: TGTGCCATCAGTGAGTCGACTCCGGGACAGGGCCCCGGGGAGCTGTTTTTT. It is translated as CAISESTPGQGPGELFF.